The sample holds one count of the clone carrying this T cell receptor beta chain. Its antigen is not known. Looked up from germline, CDR1 is SGHRS and CDR2 is YFSETQ. V was trimmed by 3 bases and J by 2 bases, leaving 15 bases between them. This CDR3 region has 16 residues. Total RNA extracted from each sample amounted to at least 5.5 micrograms. Using a J-beta primer mix together with a sample-barcoded 5' primer, a second PCR was run for about 6 to 12 cycles. From each sample, at least 3 million paired-end reads containing CDR3 were obtained. In TCRdb, the 5' RACE reads were re-called with MiXCR into one record per CDR3 protein. The repertoire includes about 1 million distinct CDR3 sequences, under 55% of them detected once, and about 20% sits in the top ten. This specimen belongs to a study of blood T cells in healthy people across ages. Broader study findings: Calculation of diversity from one million T cells yielded estimates considered to be underestimates. Naive and antigen-experienced cells could not be conclusively compared, given unsorted PBMCs.

The material sequenced was blood. This TCR derives from an older woman in good health. The chain combines TRBV5-1 with TRBJ2-1; the D call may be TRBD1 or TRBD2 (5 bases each). DNA of the CDR3: TGCGCCAGCAGCTCAACCGGGACCCGAGCCTACAATGAGCAGTTCTTC. Translation gives CASSSTGTRAYNEQFF.